This T cell receptor beta chain was captured in a study of T cells in localized non-small cell lung cancer. Measured with immunoSEQ multiplex PCR; TCRdb has only the in-frame clones, and not every one. Among about 30,000 clones listed, 90% to 95% were seen once. The sequencing used peripheral blood, collected before any cancer treatment. The TCR comes from a woman aged 35 to 69 with stage I lung adenocarcinoma.

The CDR3 DNA reads as TGTGCCAGTAGTAGTTTCCGGGGCGCTGAAGCTTTCTTT. This codes for CASSSFRGAEAFF. The V call is TRBV19, the J call TRBJ1-1; D is perhaps TRBD1 (5 bases). The CDR3 is made up of 13 amino acids. Trimming cost V 4 bases and J 6 bases, with 12 bases left between them. Looked up from germline, CDR1 is LNHDA and CDR2 is SQIVND (reference sequence).